A single sample gave rise to the 30 T cell receptor beta chains below, sequenced in a study of cytomegalovirus exposure and HLA in healthy donors (dated by TCRdb to about 2017). The library relied on the immunoSEQ multiplex PCR assay. The clones in this table, taken by TCRdb from immuneACCESS, are in-frame only. Not every clone is retained; where verified, under half of the shortfall comes from an unresolved V gene, and the cause of the rest is unknown. The sample profile shows 150,000 to 200,000 clones; 80% to 85% of them were found once. The biggest ten clones account for over 0.95% of the sample. Sequenced sample: PBMCs. The source of these receptors is a woman aged 30 to 39 in good health and CMV-seronegative.

The chain has TRBV27 and TRBJ2-7; 14 bases line up with TRBD2. Trimming removed 5 bases from V and 5 bases from J; junction bases left unmatched: 8. The CDR3 is 16 residues long. Per germline, CDR1 MNHEY and CDR2 SMNVEV (reference sequence). The CDR3 spells CASSQTSGRAGDEQYF. CDR3 in DNA: TGTGCCAGCAGTCAGACTAGCGGGAGGGCCGGGGACGAGCAGTACTTC.

This clone was counted a few times. This chain joins TRBV6-6 and TRBJ1-5, with D possibly matching TRBD2 (5 bases). The end of the DNA fits TRBJ2-3 better, so the J call may be wrong. This CDR3 region has 12 residues. Per the germline V gene, CDR1 is MNHNY and CDR2 is SVGAGI (reference sequence). CDR3 bases: TGTGCCAGCAGTACCCCGCCCTGGACTCAGTATTTT. As protein: CASSTPPWTQYF.

The gene calls are TRBV30 and TRBJ1-4; D possibly corresponds to TRBD1 (6 bases). V was cut by 4 bases and J by 8 bases, with 17 bases left in between. The CDR3 has 14 residues. The germline gives CDR1 GTSNPN, CDR2 SVGIG (reference sequence). CDR3 sequence: CAWNMRRGGEKLFF. As DNA, the CDR3 is TGTGCCTGGAATATGAGGAGGGGGGGGGAAAAACTGTTTTTT.

V usage is TRBV18 and J usage is TRBJ1-1; D is unresolved. Germline CDR1 and CDR2: KGHSH and LQKENI. This CDR3 region has 13 residues. V lost 6 bases to trimming and J lost 0 bases, with 8 bases between them. CDR3 protein: CASSVGVNTEAFF. CDR3 coding DNA: TGTGCCAGCTCTGTGGGAGTGAACACTGAAGCTTTCTTT.

As for this clone: At the DNA level, this CDR3 is encoded by other sequences in the same sample as well. J is TRBJ2-1 and V is TRBV5-1, with TRBD2 identical over 8 bases. The V and J ends lost 4 bases and 3 bases, in that order; junction bases with no gene match: 12. Germline-derived CDR1 and CDR2 are SGHRS and YFSETQ. This CDR3 contains 17 residues. CDR3 nucleotides: TGCGCCAGCAGCCTGGCCCTAGCGGGCGGCAGCTACAATGAGCAGTTCTTC. Translating gives CASSLALAGGSYNEQFF. Variable domain in full (rest from reference TRBV5-1 and TRBJ2-1): KAGVTQTPRYLIKTRGQQVTLSCSPISGHRSVSWYQQTPGQGLQFLFEYFSETQRNKGNFPGRFSGRQFSNSRSEMNVSTLELGDSALYLCASSLALAGGSYNEQFFGPGTRLTVL.

The rearrangement joins TRBV5-1 to TRBJ1-5; D might be TRBD1 (6 bases). The CDR3 length is 14 residues. Trimming removed 0 bases from V and 5 bases from J, with 9 bases in between. Germline values: CDR1 SGHRS, CDR2 YFSETQ. CDR3 sequence reads: CASSLAGVDQPQHF. The CDR3 region has the DNA TGCGCCAGCAGCTTGGCAGGGGTTGATCAGCCCCAGCATTTT.

This clone was picked up a small number of times. The rearrangement uses TRBV15 and TRBJ1-2, with unresolved D. Germline V gene sequence: CDR1 LNHNV, CDR2 YYDKDF (reference sequence). This CDR3 spans 14 amino acids. Trimming pared 0 bases from V and 7 bases from J, leaving 12 bases between. CDR3 sequence (DNA): TGTGCCACCAGCAGAGATAGAGGAGTCGGTGGCTACACCTTC. Translation gives CATSRDRGVGGYTF.

The chain employs TRBV18 and TRBJ2-6; D is uncertain. Germline V gene lookup returns CDR1 KGHSH and CDR2 LQKENI. Trimming took 1 base from V and 4 from J, leaving 17 bases between them. This CDR3 region has 18 residues. The CDR3 region is CASSPRVQASLGANVLTF. CDR3 sequence (DNA): TGTGCCAGCTCACCACGGGTGCAGGCCTCTCTGGGGGCCAACGTCCTGACTTTC.

This chain joins TRBV27 and TRBJ1-6; D might be TRBD1 (6 bases). Deletions cut 2 bases from V and 4 bases from J, with 15 bases between. The CDR3 has 17 residues. Germline V CDR1 and CDR2: MNHEY, SMNVEV (reference sequence). Here the CDR3 DNA reads TGTGCCAGCAGTTTAACGCGGGGGCAACTTTATAATTCACCCCTCCACTTT. The encoded protein is CASSLTRGQLYNSPLHF.

This sequence joins TRBV23-1 and TRBJ1-4, with 9 positions matching TRBD1. TRBV23-1 is marked as an open reading frame, function uncertain. This CDR3 contains 15 residues. Germline trimming cut 1 base from V and 8 bases from J; bases unmatched to any gene: 5. The CDR3 region has the DNA TGCGCCAGCAGTCAATGGGGACAGGGTCCGGAAAAACTGTTTTTT. This gives the protein CASSQWGQGPEKLFF.

The rearrangement uses TRBV18 and TRBJ2-7, with TRBD1 matching over 7 bases. Germline V gives CDR1 KGHSH, CDR2 LQKENI. This CDR3 spans 14 amino acids. After removal of 3 bases from V and 6 bases from J, the junction contained 8 bases not matched to a gene. The CDR3 DNA sequence: TGTGCCAGCTCACCGTCGAGGGGGCGCGGCGAGCAGTACTTC. As protein: CASSPSRGRGEQYF. The complete variable domain, with remaining parts taken from reference TRBV18 and TRBJ2-7, reads NAGVMQNPRHLVRRRGQEARLRCSPMKGHSHVYWYRQLPEEGLKFMVYLQKENIIDESGMPKERFSAEFPKEGPSILRIQQVVRGDSAAYFCASSPSRGRGEQYFGPGTRLTVT.

As DNA, the CDR3 is TGTGCCAGCAGTTCCCAGGGGGCCACTAATGAAAAACTGTTTTTT. The encoded protein is CASSSQGATNEKLFF. V usage is TRBV28 and J usage is TRBJ1-4; 8 bases line up with TRBD1. Germline CDR1 and CDR2: MDHEN and SYDVKM. CDR3 length: 15 amino acids. The V and J ends lost 4 bases and 2 bases, in that order; junction bases with no gene match: 3.

This chain's CDR3 is CASSTSRKSGTGANTEAFF. The CDR3 coding sequence is TGTGCCAGTAGTACCTCGAGAAAATCCGGGACAGGGGCGAACACTGAAGCTTTCTTT. The chain uses TRBV19 and TRBJ1-1; TRBD1 agrees at 10 bases. Losses at the gene ends were 4 bases for V and 1 base for J; bases not matched to a gene: 15. The CDR3 has 19 amino acids. Germline CDR1 is LNHDA and CDR2 is SQIVND (reference sequence).

The chain is built from TRBV6-5 and TRBJ2-7; 7 bases agree with TRBD2. V shed 2 bases and J 6 bases; nucleotides not matched to a gene: 10. In germline, CDR1 is MNHEY, CDR2 SVGAGI. The CDR3 spans 15 residues. The CDR3 here is CASSYGGLAAAEQYF. CDR3 DNA: TGTGCCAGCAGTTACGGTGGTCTAGCGGCGGCCGAGCAGTACTTC.

The rearrangement links TRBV11-2 to TRBJ2-1, with 11 positions matching TRBD2. Trimming cost V 5 bases and J 10 bases; bases outside gene matches: 10. The germline V gene encodes CDR1 SGHAT and CDR2 FQNNGV. CDR3 size: 15 residues. The CDR3 bases are TGTGCCAGCAGCCCCGAGGTAGCGGGAGGGCAAGAGCAGTTCTTC. The encoded protein is CASSPEVAGGQEQFF.

This chain uses TRBV6-1 with TRBJ2-7; tentatively, D is TRBD2 (6 bases). Germline CDR1 MNHNS, CDR2 SASEGT. V lost 7 bases to trimming and J lost 4 bases, with 17 bases between them. The CDR3 runs 14 residues. For the CDR3, the DNA is TGTGCCAGCAAAGCCGGGACTGATGGTTACGAGCAGTACTTC. It codes for CASKAGTDGYEQYF.

This chain uses TRBV6-5 with TRBJ2-1; 8 bases agree with TRBD1. CDR3 length: 14 residues. In germline, CDR1 is MNHEY, CDR2 SVGAGI. V lost 7 bases to trimming and J lost 5 bases; unmatched junction nucleotides: 7. The CDR3 DNA sequence: TGTGCCAGCACCGATCCCAGGGGGCACAATGAGCAGTTCTTC. Amino acids: CASTDPRGHNEQFF.

This sequence joins TRBV5-6 and TRBJ2-5, with 9 bases that match TRBD1. Germline-derived CDR1 and CDR2 are SGHDT and YYEEEE. V dropped 3 bases and J dropped 3; count of bases not matched to a gene: 0. This CDR3 has 13 amino acids. CDR3 loop: CASSWDREETQYF. For the CDR3, the DNA is TGTGCCAGCAGCTGGGACAGGGAAGAGACCCAGTACTTC. Full variable domain (remainder filled in from reference TRBV5-6 and TRBJ2-5): DAGVTQSPTHLIKTRGQQVTLRCSPKSGHDTVSWYQQALGQGPQFIFQYYEEEERQRGNFPDRFSGHQFPNYSSELNVNALLLGDSALYLCASSWDREETQYFGPGTRLLVL.

The rearrangement uses TRBV4-2 and TRBJ2-5; D is possibly TRBD2 (5 bases). The CDR3 is made up of 16 amino acids. Trimming pared 0 bases from V and 0 bases from J, leaving 11 bases between. Germline CDR1 LGHNA, CDR2 YNFKEQ. CDR3 residues: CASSQDRFGDQETQYF. The CDR3 nucleotides are TGTGCCAGCAGCCAAGATAGATTCGGGGACCAAGAGACCCAGTACTTC.

This chain joins TRBV2 and TRBJ2-2; 8 bases agree with TRBD1. The CDR3 runs 15 residues. After removal of 6 bases from V and 1 base from J, the junction contained 4 bases not matched to a gene. CDR1 SNHLY and CDR2 FYNNEI come from the germline V gene. The CDR3 DNA is TGTGCCAGCAGGGCCGGGACAGGGAACACCGGGGAGCTGTTTTTT. Amino acid sequence: CASRAGTGNTGELFF.

The V call is TRBV6-6, the J call TRBJ1-1; 8 positions match TRBD1. The ends lost 6 bases at V and 2 bases at J; junction bases unmatched: 8. CDR3 size: 15 residues. CDR1 and CDR2 (germline): MNHNY, SVGAGI (reference sequence). The CDR3 reads CASRRGDRPNTEAFF. In nucleotides, the CDR3 is TGTGCCAGCAGGAGGGGGGACAGGCCTAACACTGAAGCTTTCTTT.

This clone was seen a single time. This chain uses TRBV30 with TRBJ1-1, with 7 bases aligning to TRBD1. V lost 0 bases to trimming and J lost 5 bases; unmatched junction nucleotides: 6. The CDR3 length is 14 residues. Germline lookup yields CDR1 GTSNPN and CDR2 SVGIG (reference sequence). The CDR3 region has the DNA TGTGCCTGGAGTGTTATACAGGGGCTTACTGAAGCTTTCTTT. Encoded protein: CAWSVIQGLTEAFF.

The V call is TRBV9, the J call TRBJ2-7; 9 positions match TRBD1. The CDR3 loop spans 15 amino acids. With V trimmed by 7 bases and J by 1 base, 9 bases remained unmatched. CDR1 and CDR2 (germline): SGDLS, YYNGEE. CDR3 sequence reads: CASDRGDRGSYEQYF. CDR3 bases: TGTGCCAGCGACAGGGGGGACCGAGGATCCTACGAGCAGTACTTC.

This rearrangement joins TRBV27 to TRBJ1-1; D is undetermined. V shed 2 bases and J shed 0 bases, with 4 bases lying between them. CDR1 is MNHEY, CDR2 SMNVEV, per germline (reference sequence). The CDR3 runs 13 residues. CDR3 sequence: CASSLTVNTEAFF. The CDR3 DNA is TGTGCCAGCAGTTTAACAGTGAACACTGAAGCTTTCTTT.

This clone was observed a few times. Here the CDR3 DNA reads TGTGCCAGCAGCCTAGCGGGGATCTCCTACGAGCAGTACTTC. It is translated as CASSLAGISYEQYF. V gene TRBV28 combines with J gene TRBJ2-7; TRBD2 matches 9 bases. The CDR3 sequence is 14 residues long. Trimming took 6 bases from V and 0 from J; bases not matched to a gene: 3. CDR1 is MDHEN and CDR2 is SYDVKM in the germline V gene.

This clone was counted once. The chain recombines TRBV19 with TRBJ1-2, with D perhaps TRBD1 (6 bases). V was pared by 2 bases and J by 8 bases, with 15 bases between. The germline gives CDR1 LNHDA, CDR2 SQIVND (reference sequence). This CDR3 spans 14 amino acids. CDR3 nucleotide sequence: TGTGCCAGTAGTATACCACAGGGTAAGCGAGGCTACACCTTC. The encoded protein is CASSIPQGKRGYTF.

CDR3 region: CASLKEENTEAFF. CDR3 DNA: TGTGCCTCATTAAAGGAGGAGAACACTGAAGCTTTCTTT. The V and J genes are TRBV2 and TRBJ1-1; D gene ambiguous. Germline lookup yields CDR1 SNHLY and CDR2 FYNNEI. The CDR3 covers 13 residues. With 11 bases removed from V and 1 base from J, the gap between germline ends came to 14 bases.

This chain uses TRBV5-1 with TRBJ2-1; no reliable D call. V shed 2 bases and J shed 2 bases, with 11 bases lying between them. Germline lookup yields CDR1 SGHRS and CDR2 YFSETQ. The CDR3 contains 15 residues. In DNA form, the CDR3 reads TGCGCCAGCAGCTTATCAGTACGCACCTACAATGAGCAGTTCTTC. Translation gives CASSLSVRTYNEQFF.

V and J are TRBV6-5 and TRBJ2-2, with TRBD1 identical over 8 bases. Losses at the gene ends were 6 bases for V and 2 bases for J; bases not matched to a gene: 5. CDR1 and CDR2 from the germline V gene are MNHEY and SVGAGI. CDR3 size: 15 residues. The CDR3 DNA sequence: TGTGCCAGCAGGCCGGACAGGGCAAACACCGGGGAGCTGTTTTTT. It yields the protein CASRPDRANTGELFF.

This chain joins TRBV6-6 and TRBJ2-1; 11 nucleotides agree with TRBD2. Germline loops: CDR1 MNHNY, CDR2 SVGAGI (reference sequence). J was trimmed by 2 bases and V by 3 bases; bases with no gene match: 0. The CDR3 has 15 amino acids. The DNA of the CDR3 is TGTGCCAGCAGTTATAGCGGGAGGGCCTACAATGAGCAGTTCTTC. This sequence encodes CASSYSGRAYNEQFF.